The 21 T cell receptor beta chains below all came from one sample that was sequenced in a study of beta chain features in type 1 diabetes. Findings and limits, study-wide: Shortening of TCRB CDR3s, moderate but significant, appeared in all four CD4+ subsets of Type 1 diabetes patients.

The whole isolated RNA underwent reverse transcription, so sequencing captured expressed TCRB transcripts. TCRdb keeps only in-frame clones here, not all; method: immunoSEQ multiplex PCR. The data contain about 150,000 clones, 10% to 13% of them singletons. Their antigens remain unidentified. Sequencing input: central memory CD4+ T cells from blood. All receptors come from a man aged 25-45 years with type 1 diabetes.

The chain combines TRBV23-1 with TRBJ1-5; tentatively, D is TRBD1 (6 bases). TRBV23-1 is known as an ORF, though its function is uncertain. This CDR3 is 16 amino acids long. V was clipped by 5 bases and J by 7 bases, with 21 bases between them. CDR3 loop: CASSSAVTGLFQPQHF. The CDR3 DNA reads TGCGCCAGCAGTAGCGCAGTTACAGGGTTGTTCCAGCCCCAGCATTTT.

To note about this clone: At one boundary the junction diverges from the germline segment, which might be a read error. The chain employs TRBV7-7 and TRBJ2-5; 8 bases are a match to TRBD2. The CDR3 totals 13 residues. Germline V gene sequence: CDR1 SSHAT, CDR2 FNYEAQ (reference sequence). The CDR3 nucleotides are TGTGCTAGCAGCGGGGGCTACCAAGAGACCCAGTACTTC. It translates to CASSGGYQETQYF.

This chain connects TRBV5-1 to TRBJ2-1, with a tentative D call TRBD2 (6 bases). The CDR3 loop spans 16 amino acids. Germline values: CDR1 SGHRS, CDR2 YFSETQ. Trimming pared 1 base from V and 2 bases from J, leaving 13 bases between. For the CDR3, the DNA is TGCGCCAGCAGCTTGTCCCGGGAGCCCACCTACAATGAGCAGTTCTTC. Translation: CASSLSREPTYNEQFF.

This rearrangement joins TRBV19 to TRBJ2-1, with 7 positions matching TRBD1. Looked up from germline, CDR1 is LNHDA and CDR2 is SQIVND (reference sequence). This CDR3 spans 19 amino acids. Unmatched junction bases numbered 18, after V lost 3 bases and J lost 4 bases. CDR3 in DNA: TGTGCCAGTAGTATGGAGGACAGGTGGAGAATCGGAGCATACAATGAGCAGTTCTTC. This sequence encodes CASSMEDRWRIGAYNEQFF.

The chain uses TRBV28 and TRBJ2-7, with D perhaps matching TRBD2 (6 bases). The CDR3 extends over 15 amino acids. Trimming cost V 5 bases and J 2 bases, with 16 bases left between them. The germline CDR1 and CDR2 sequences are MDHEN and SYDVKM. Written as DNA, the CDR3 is TGTGCCAGCAGTATCCTTAGCGGACGTACCTACGAGCAGTACTTC. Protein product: CASSILSGRTYEQYF.

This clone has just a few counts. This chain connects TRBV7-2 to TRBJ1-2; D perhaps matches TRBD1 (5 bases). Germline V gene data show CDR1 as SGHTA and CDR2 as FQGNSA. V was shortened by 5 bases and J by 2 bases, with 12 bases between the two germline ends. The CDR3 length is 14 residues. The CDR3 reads CASSPRGENYGYTF. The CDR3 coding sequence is TGTGCCAGCAGCCCTCGGGGGGAAAACTATGGCTACACCTTC.

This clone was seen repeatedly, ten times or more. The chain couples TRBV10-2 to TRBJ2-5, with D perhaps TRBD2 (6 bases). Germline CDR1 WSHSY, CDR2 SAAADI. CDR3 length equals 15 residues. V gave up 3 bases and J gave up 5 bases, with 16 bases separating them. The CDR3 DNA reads TGCGCCAGCAGTGATCGGGGGACCCCCGGGGAGACCCAGTACTTC. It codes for CASSDRGTPGETQYF.

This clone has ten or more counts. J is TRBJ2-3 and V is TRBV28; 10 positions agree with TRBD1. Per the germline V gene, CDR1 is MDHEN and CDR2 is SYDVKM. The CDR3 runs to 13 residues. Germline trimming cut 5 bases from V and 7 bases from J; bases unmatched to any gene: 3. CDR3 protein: CASSLTGGHTQYF. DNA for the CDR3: TGTGCCAGCAGTCTGACAGGGGGCCATACGCAGTATTTT. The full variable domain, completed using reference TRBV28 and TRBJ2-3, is DVKVTQSSRYLVKRTGEKVFLECVQDMDHENMFWYRQDPGLGLRLIYFSYDVKMKEKGDIPEGYSVSREKKERFSLILESASTNQTSMYLCASSLTGGHTQYFGPGTRLTVL.

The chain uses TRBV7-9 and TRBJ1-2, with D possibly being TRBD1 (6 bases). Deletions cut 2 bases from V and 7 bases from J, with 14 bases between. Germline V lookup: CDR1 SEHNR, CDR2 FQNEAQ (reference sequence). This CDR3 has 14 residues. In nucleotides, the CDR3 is TGTGCCAGCAGCTTATTCCAGGGGTCGGGTGGCTACACCTTC. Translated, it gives CASSLFQGSGGYTF.

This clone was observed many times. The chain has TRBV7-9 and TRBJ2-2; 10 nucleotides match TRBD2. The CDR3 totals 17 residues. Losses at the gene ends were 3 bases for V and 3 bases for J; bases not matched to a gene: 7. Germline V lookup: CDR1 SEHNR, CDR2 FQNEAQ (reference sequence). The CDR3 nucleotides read TGTGCCAGCAGCTTTTCGGTGCTAGCGGGAGACACCGGGGAGCTGTTTTTT. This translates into CASSFSVLAGDTGELFF.

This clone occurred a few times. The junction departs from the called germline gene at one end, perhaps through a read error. Written as DNA, the CDR3 is TGTGCTAGCAGCTTCGGTTCAGGGGGAGAGACCCAGTACTTC. Encoded protein: CASSFGSGGETQYF. V usage is TRBV7-7 and J usage is TRBJ2-5, with 7 positions matching TRBD1. The CDR3 runs to 14 residues. In germline, CDR1 is SSHAT, CDR2 FNYEAQ (reference sequence). Full variable domain (rest looked up from reference TRBV7-7 and TRBJ2-5): GAGVSQSPRYKVTKRGQDVTLRCDPISSHATLYWYQQALGQGPEFLTYFNYEAQPDKSGLPSDRFSAERPEGSISTLTIQRTEQRDSAMYRCASSFGSGGETQYFGPGTRLLVL.

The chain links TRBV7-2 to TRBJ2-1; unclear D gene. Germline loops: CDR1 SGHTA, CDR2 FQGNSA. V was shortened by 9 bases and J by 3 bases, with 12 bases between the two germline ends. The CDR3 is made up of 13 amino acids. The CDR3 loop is CASGPPLYNEQFF. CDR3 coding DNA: TGTGCCAGTGGCCCCCCCCTCTACAATGAGCAGTTCTTC.

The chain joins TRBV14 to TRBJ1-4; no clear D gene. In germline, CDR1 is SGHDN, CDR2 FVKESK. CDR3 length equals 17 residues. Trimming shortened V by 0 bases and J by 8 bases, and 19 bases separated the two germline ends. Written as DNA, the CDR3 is TGTGCCAGCAGCCAAGATGGAAGTACGTCAGGCCGGGAAAAACTGTTTTTT. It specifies CASSQDGSTSGREKLFF. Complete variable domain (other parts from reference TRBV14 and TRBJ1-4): EAGVTQFPSHSVIEKGQTVTLRCDPISGHDNLYWYRRVMGKEIKFLLHFVKESKQDESGMPNNRFLAERTGGTYSTLKVQPAELEDSGVYFCASSQDGSTSGREKLFFGSGTQLSVL.

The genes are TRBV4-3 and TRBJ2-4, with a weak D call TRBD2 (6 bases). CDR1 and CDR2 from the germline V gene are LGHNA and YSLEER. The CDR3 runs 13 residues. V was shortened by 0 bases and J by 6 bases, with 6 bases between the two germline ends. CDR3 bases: TGCGCCAGCAGCCAAGAGGAGGGAAACATTCAGTACTTC. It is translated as CASSQEEGNIQYF.

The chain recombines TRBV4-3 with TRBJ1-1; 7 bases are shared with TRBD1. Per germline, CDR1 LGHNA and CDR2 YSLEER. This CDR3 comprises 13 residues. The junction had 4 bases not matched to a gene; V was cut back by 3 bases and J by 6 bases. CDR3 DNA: TGCGCCAGCAGCCACCGGACAGGACCTGAAGCTTTCTTT. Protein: CASSHRTGPEAFF.

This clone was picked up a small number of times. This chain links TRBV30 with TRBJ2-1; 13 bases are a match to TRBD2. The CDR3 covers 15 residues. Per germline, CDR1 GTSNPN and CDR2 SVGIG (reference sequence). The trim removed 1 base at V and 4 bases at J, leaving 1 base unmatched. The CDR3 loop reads CAWSGTSGGYNEQFF. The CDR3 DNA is TGTGCCTGGAGTGGGACTAGCGGGGGATACAATGAGCAGTTCTTC.

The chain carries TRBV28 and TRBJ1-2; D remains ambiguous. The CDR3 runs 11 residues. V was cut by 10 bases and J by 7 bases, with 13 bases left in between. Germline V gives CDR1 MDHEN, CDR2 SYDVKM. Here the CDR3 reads CATTLRGGYTF. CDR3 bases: TGTGCCACCACCCTGCGGGGTGGCTACACCTTC.

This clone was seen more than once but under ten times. The CDR3 protein is CASSFGLAGSLGETQYF. The CDR3 DNA sequence: TGTGCCAGCAGCTTTGGACTAGCGGGAAGTCTGGGAGAGACCCAGTACTTC. The chain recombines TRBV5-4 with TRBJ2-5, with 12 nucleotides matching TRBD2. Germline V CDR1 and CDR2: SGHNT, YYREEE (reference sequence). The CDR3 is 17 amino acids. Unmatched junction bases numbered 9, after V lost 2 bases and J lost 4 bases.

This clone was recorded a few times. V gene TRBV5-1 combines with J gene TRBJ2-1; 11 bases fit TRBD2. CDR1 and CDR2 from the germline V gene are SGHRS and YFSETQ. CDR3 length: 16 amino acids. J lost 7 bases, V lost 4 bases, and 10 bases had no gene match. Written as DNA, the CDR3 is TGCGCCAGCAGCCTCGAATTAGCGGGAGGGCGAAATGAGCAGTTCTTC. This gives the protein CASSLELAGGRNEQFF.

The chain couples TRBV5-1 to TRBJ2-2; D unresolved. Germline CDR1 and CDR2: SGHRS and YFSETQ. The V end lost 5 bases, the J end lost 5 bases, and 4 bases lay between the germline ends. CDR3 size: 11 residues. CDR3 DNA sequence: TGCGCCAGCAGACAGACCGGGGAGCTGTTTTTT. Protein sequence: CASRQTGELFF.

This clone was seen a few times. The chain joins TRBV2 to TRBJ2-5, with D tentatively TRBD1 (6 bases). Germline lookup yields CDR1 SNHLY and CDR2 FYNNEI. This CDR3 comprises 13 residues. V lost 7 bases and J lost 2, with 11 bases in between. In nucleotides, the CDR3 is TGTGCCAGCAACAGGGAACCTCAAGAGACCCAGTACTTC. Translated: CASNREPQETQYF.